This T cell receptor (beta chain) appears in the sequencing data of a study of memory CD4+ T cells and cytomegalovirus serostatus (dated by TCRdb to 2018 to 2020). Study-level background: The 33 healthy Belgian adults in the cohort included 9 who were CMV seropositive and approximately 24 who were CMV seronegative. The study sequenced CD4+ memory TCRbeta repertoires of a Belgian cohort with known cytomegalovirus serostatus to replicate a published TCR-based CMV serostatus classifier. General findings and caveats noted by the study authors: The results were interpreted as suggesting that the CMV-associated TCR signature is largely present in the CD4+ memory repertoire. A median bootstrapped AUC of almost 0.96 with a 95% CI of 0.76-1.00 was achieved on the Belgian cohort by the original-framework classifier. CMV serostatus prediction reached a median bootstrapped AUC of about 0.94 with the original framework and just under 0.93 with a US-trained random forest. Of around 160 previously reported CMV-associated TCRbeta sequences, approximately 70 appeared in the CD4+ memory repertoires, each in one to five individuals. Only CD4+CD45RO+ memory cells were sequenced, unlike the original study, which covered naive and memory CD4+ and CD8+ populations.

The Quick-DNA Microprep Kit was used to extract genomic DNA from the sorted cells. TCRbeta DNA was amplified with the immunoSEQ hsTCRbeta kit following the manufacturer's protocol. An Illumina MiSeq instrument was used to sequence the TCRbeta libraries. The study's own analysis went as follows. Removing out-of-frame sequences left some 2,200,000 distinct TCRbeta sequences, an average of about 67,000 per individual. Two values were used to score each individual: the count of about 160 previously reported CMV-associated TCRbeta sequences and the total count of productive distinct TCRbeta sequences. A beta-binomial model was reimplemented in Python, and scikit-learn random forests with default parameters were trained on US cohort data. Classifier performance on the Belgian cohort was summarized as median AUC with percentile confidence intervals calculated over 10,000 bootstrap iterations. The table comes from immuneACCESS by way of TCRdb, which keeps in-frame sequences with V and J called. Part of the clones is missing from these tables; in studies checked, under half for an unresolved V gene and the rest for unknown reasons. That table is the source of V, J and clone size, and D and trimming were worked out from the DNA. This sample holds about 58,000 clones; 82% were observed only once. The top ten constitute 0.5% of the sample.

CDR1 and CDR2 (SGHRS, YFSETQ) derive from the germline V gene. Trimming takes 0 bases from V and 5 bases from J, and the germline ends sit 15 bases apart. The CDR3 contains 16 residues, cysteine and phenylalanine counted. The read is trimmed to its CDR3 DNA, 48 bases read in frame from base 1. A FACSAria II was used to sort memory CD4+ T cells, defined as single viable CD3+CD4+CD8-CD45RO+ cells. CMV serostatus was determined using a Roche Elecsys assay that detects serum IgG against CMV pp150, pp28, p38 and p52. Once the samples were thawed, total CD4+ T cells were enriched through positive selection using CD4 magnetic microbeads. Samples originated from another study that specifically interrogated the CD4+ T cell memory repertoire. Peripheral blood mononuclear cells were isolated and cryopreserved according to standard operating procedures, and serum was kept at -80 degrees C. CD3-PerCP (BW264/56), CD4-APC (RPA-T4), CD45RO-PE (UCHT1) and CD8-Pacific Orange (3B5) antibodies were used for staining, and non-viable cells were excluded with Sytox blue.

As concerns this clone: Which antigen it targets is not known. No qualities accompany the bases; no much larger clone lies one base away.

The sequenced material came from memory CD4+ T cells from blood. This sequence uses TRBV5-1 and TRBJ2-1; TRBD1 is a weak D gene call, 6 bases matching. The receptor comes from an adult in good health and CMV-seronegative. Some clones in this sample may be carry-over from other donors' samples. The CDR3: CASSLGRGRGDNEQFF. The nucleotides are TGCGCCAGCAGCTTGGGCCGCGGCAGGGGTGACAATGAGCAGTTCTTC.